This T cell receptor beta chain derives from a study of metastatic and nonmetastatic thyroid tumors. Thyroid surgery was preceded by no treatment in any patient. CDR3 length equals 15 residues. V was clipped by 5 bases and J by 7 bases; unmatched bases: 5. Per the germline V gene, CDR1 is ENHRY and CDR2 is SYGVKD. This clone was recorded many times. With MiXCR, TCRdb called clones anew from the PCR reads. The sample has approximately 20,000 clones; roughly 23% are singletons. Sequencing used tumor tissue. The chain uses TRBV10-3 and TRBJ1-6; 10 nucleotides align to TRBD1. This TCR was sampled from a female donor with papillary thyroid cancer or a benign thyroid nodule (not recorded which). Some clones in this sample may be carry-over from other donors' samples. CDR3 sequence: CAISTRTGGNSPLHF. In DNA, the CDR3 is TGTGCCATCAGTACGCGGACAGGGGGAAATTCACCCCTCCACTTT.